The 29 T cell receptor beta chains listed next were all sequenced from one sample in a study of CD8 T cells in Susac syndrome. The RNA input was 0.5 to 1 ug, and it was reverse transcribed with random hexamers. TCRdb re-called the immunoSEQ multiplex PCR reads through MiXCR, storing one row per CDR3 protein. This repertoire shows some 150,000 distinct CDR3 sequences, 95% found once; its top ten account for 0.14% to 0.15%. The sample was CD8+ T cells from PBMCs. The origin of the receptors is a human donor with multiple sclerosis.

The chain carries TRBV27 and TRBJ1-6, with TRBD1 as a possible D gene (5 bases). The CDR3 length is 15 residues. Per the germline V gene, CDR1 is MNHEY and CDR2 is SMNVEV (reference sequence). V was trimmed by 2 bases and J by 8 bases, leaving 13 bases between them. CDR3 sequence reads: CASSLTGTGDSPLHF. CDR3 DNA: TGTGCCAGCAGTTTAACAGGAACGGGGGATTCACCCCTCCACTTT.

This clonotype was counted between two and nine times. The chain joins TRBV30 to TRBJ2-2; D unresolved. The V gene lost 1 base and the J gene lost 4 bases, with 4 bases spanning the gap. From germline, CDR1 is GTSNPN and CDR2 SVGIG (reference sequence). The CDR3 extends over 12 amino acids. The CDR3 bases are TGTGCCTGGAGTGGGGGCACCGGGGAGCTGTTTTTT. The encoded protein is CAWSGGTGELFF.

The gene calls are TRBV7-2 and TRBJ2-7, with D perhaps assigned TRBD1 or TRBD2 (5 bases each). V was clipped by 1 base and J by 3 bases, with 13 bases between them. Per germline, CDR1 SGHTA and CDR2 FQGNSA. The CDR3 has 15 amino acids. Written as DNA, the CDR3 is TGTGCCAGCAGCTTAGTCGGGACCCCTTTCTACGAGCAGTACTTC. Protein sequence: CASSLVGTPFYEQYF.

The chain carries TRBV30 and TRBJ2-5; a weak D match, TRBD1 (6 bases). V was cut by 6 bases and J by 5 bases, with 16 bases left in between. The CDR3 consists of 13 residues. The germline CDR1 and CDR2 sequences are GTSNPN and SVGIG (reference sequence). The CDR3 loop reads CACRLGARETQYF. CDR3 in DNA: TGTGCCTGTCGGTTGGGGGCGAGGGAGACCCAGTACTTC.

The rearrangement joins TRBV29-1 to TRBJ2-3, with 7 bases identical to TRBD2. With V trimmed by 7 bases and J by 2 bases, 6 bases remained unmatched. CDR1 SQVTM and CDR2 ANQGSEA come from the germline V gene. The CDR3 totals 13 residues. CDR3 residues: CSAGLVYTDTQYF. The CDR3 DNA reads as TGCAGCGCAGGACTAGTCTACACAGATACGCAGTATTTT.

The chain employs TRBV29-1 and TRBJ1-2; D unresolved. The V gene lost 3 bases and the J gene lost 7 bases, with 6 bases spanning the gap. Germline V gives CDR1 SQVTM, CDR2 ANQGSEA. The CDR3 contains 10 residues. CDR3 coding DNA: TGCAGCGTTGACGAGGGTGGCTACACCTTC. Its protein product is CSVDEGGYTF.

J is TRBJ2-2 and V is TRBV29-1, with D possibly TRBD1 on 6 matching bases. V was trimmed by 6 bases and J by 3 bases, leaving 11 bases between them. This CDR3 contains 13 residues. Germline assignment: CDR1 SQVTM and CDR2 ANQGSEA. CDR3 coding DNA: TGCAGCGTCCCGGACAGCTACACCGGGGAGCTGTTTTTT. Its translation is CSVPDSYTGELFF.

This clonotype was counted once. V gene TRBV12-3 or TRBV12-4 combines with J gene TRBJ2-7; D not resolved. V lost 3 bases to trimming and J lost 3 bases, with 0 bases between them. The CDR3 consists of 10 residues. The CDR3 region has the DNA TGTGCCAGCAGTTTCTACGAGCAGTACTTC. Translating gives CASSFYEQYF.

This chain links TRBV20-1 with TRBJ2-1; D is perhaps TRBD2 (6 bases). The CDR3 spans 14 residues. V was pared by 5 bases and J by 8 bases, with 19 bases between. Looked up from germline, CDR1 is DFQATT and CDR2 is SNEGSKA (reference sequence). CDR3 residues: CSAPAGMPWDEQFF. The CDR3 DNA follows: TGCAGTGCTCCGGCGGGGATGCCTTGGGATGAGCAGTTCTTC.

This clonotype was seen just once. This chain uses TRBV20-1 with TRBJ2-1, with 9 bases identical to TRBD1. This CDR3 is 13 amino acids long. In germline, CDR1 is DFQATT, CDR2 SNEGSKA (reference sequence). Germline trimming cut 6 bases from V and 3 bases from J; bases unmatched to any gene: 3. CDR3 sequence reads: CSARQGGYNEQFF. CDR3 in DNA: TGCAGTGCGAGACAGGGGGGCTACAATGAGCAGTTCTTC.

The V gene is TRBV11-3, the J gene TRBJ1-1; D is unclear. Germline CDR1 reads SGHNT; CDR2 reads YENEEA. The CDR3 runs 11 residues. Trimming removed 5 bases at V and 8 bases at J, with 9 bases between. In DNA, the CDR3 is TGTGCCAGCAGCCCCCTGGGAGAAGCTTTCTTT. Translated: CASSPLGEAFF.

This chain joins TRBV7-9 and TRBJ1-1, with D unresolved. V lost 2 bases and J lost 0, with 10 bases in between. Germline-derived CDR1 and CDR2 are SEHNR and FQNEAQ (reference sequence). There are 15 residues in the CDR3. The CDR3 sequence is CASSLLSLLNTEAFF. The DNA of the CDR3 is TGTGCCAGCAGCTTACTAAGTTTACTGAACACTGAAGCTTTCTTT.

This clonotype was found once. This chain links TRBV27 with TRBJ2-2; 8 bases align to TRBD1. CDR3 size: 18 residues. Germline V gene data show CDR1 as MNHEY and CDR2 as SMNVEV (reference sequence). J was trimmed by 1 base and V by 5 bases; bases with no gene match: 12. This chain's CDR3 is CASSPLQRDRLNTGELFF. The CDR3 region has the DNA TGTGCCAGCAGTCCCCTCCAAAGGGACAGGCTGAACACCGGGGAGCTGTTTTTT.

The CDR3 reads CASSLDRGHRTIYF. CDR3 bases: TGTGCCAGCAGCTTGGACAGGGGTCATCGGACCATATATTTT. The V gene is TRBV5-4, the J gene TRBJ1-3; TRBD1 agrees at 7 bases. The CDR3 contains 14 residues. Trimming took 0 bases from V and 10 from J; bases not matched to a gene: 7. Per germline, CDR1 SGHNT and CDR2 YYREEE (reference sequence).

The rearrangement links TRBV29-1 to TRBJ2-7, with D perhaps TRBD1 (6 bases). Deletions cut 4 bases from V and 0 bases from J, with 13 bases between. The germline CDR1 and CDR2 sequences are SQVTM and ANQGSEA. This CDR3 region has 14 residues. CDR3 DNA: TGCAGCGTTGCCGGGACACTCGGCTCCTACGAGCAGTACTTC. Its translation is CSVAGTLGSYEQYF.

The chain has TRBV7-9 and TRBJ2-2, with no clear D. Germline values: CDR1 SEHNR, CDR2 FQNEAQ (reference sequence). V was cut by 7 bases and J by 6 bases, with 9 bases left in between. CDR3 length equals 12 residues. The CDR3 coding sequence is TGTGCCAGCATAAGGCGATCCGGGGAGCTGTTTTTT. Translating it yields CASIRRSGELFF.

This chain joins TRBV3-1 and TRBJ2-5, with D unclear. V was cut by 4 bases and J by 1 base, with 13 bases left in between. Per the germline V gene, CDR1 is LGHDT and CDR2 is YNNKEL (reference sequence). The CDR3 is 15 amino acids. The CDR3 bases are TGTGCCAGCAGCCGTTCACTAAGGGCCCAAGAGACCCAGTACTTC. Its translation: CASSRSLRAQETQYF.

The CDR3 DNA reads TGTGCCACCAGCAGAGATATACCCTCCCAAGAGACCCAGTACTTC. Protein product: CATSRDIPSQETQYF. V and J are TRBV15 and TRBJ2-5; no reliable D call. This CDR3 comprises 15 residues. V was pared by 0 bases and J by 1 base, with 9 bases between. CDR1 is LNHNV and CDR2 is YYDKDF in the germline V gene (reference sequence).

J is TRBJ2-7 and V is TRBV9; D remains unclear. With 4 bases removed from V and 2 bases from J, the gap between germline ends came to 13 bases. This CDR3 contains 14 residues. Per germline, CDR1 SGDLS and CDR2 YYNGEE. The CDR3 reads CASSPSMQPYEQYV. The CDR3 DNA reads TGTGCCAGCAGCCCCAGCATGCAGCCCTACGAGCAGTACGTC.

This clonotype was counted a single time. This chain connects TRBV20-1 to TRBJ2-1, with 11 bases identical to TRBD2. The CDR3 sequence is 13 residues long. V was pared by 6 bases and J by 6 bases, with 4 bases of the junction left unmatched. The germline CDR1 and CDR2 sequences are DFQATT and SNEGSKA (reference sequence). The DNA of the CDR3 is TGCAGTGCCCTCGGGACTAGCGGCAATGAGCAGTTCTTC. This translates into CSALGTSGNEQFF.

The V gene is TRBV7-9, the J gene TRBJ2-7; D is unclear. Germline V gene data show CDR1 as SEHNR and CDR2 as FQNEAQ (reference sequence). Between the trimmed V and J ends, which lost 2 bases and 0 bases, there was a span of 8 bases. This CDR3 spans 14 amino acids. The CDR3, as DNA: TGTGCCAGCAGCTTATCGACACACTCCTACGAGCAGTACTTC. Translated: CASSLSTHSYEQYF.

CDR3 DNA sequence: TGCAGTGCTAGAGATGTTCAGACCCAGTACTTC. This sequence encodes CSARDVQTQYF. The chain recombines TRBV20-1 with TRBJ2-5; D is unresolved. CDR1 is DFQATT, CDR2 SNEGSKA, per germline (reference sequence). CDR3 length: 11 residues. V shed 0 bases and J shed 6 bases, with 5 bases lying between them.

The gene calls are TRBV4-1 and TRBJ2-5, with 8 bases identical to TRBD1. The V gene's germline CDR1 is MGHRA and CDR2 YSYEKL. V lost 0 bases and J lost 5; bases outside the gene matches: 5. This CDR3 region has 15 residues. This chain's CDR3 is CASSQDGQGEETQYF. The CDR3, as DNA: TGCGCCAGCAGCCAAGACGGACAGGGCGAGGAGACCCAGTACTTC.

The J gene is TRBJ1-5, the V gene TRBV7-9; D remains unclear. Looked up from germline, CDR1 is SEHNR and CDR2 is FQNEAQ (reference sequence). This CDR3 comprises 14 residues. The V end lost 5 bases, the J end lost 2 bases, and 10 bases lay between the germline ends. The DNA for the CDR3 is TGTGCCAGCAGCGGTGGGGTGGGCAATCAGCCCCAGCATTTT. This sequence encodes CASSGGVGNQPQHF.

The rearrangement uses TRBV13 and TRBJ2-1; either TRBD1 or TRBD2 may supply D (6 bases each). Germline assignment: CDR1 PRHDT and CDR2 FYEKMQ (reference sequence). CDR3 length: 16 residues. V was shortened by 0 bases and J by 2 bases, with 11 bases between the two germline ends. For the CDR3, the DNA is TGTGCCAGCAGCTTAGGCCTGGGGGGCACCTACAATGAGCAGTTCTTC. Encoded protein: CASSLGLGGTYNEQFF.

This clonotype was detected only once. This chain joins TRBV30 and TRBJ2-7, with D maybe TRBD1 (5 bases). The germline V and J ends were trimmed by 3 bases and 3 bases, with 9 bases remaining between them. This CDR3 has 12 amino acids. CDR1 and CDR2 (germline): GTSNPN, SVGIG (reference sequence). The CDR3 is CAWRKGVYEQYF. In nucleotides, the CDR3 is TGTGCCTGGAGGAAAGGGGTCTACGAGCAGTACTTC.

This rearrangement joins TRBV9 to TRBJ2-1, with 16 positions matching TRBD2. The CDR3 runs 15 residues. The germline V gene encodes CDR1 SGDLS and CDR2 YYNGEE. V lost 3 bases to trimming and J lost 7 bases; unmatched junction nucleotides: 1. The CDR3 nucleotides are TGTGCCAGCAGCGAGGGACTAGCGGGGGGGAATGAGCAGTTCTTC. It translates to CASSEGLAGGNEQFF.

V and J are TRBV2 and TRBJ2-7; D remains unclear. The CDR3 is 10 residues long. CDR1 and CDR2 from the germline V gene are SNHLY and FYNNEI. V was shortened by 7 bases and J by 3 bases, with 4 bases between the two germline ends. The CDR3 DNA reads TGTGCCAGCATCGACTACGAGCAGTACTTC. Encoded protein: CASIDYEQYF.

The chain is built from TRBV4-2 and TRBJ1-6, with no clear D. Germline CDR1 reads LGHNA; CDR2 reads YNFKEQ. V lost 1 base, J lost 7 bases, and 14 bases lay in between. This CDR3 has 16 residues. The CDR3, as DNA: TGTGCCAGCAGCCAAGCCGGACCTACTTTCAATTCACCCCTCCACTTT. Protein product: CASSQAGPTFNSPLHF.